The text below deals with one T cell receptor (beta chain). Authors' data handling: From reference gene primer amplification, estimates of nucleated cell counts were derived. Some clones are missing from TCRdb's copy, which holds only in-frame ones; the method was immunoSEQ multiplex PCR. That table furnishes V, J and clone size, whereas the DNA furnished D and trimming. The table records under 85,000 clones, roughly 73% of them present only once. This entry belongs to a study of blood T cell repertoires in COVID-19. Turning to the study itself: Material from acute and convalescent COVID-19 was sourced from the United States, Italy and Spain.

This CDR3 has 12 residues. Germline values: CDR1 SGHVS, CDR2 FNYEAQ. V was clipped by 5 bases and J by 6 bases, with 11 bases between them. The V call is TRBV7-6, the J call TRBJ2-7; D not resolved. Sequenced input: peripheral blood. This receptor was identified in a human donor in a cohort sampled during active COVID-19. CDR3 in amino acids: CASSPRSGEQYF. The CDR3 DNA follows: TGTGCCAGCAGCCCCCGGAGTGGCGAGCAGTACTTC. The entire variable domain, with the rest obtained from reference TRBV7-6 and TRBJ2-7, is as follows: GAGVSQSPRYKVTKRGQDVALRCDPISGHVSLYWYRQALGQGPEFLTYFNYEAQQDKSGLPNDRFSAERPEGSISTLTIQRTEQRDSAMYRCASSPRSGEQYFGPGTRLTVT.